This T cell receptor beta chain was sequenced during a study of Ad26.COV2.S vaccination and SARS-CoV-2 variants. Germline V gene lookup returns CDR1 MNHEY and CDR2 SMNVEV (reference sequence). Between the trimmed V and J ends, which lost 0 bases and 7 bases, there was a span of 9 bases. CDR3 size: 13 residues. Assay used: immunoSEQ multiplex PCR; TCRdb lists only in-frame clones, some missing. Here the sample spans roughly 300,000 clones, roughly 89% being singletons. Specified treatment: around 19 received Ad26.COV2.S at low or high dose, single or two shots; about 5 received placebo; per-sample allocation not given. Sampling occurred on day 63 after the first vaccine or placebo injection.

The sequenced sample was peripheral blood, obtained in a trial of Ad26.COV2.S vaccine versus placebo. This clonotype originated in a person aged 18-65 years who received the Ad26.COV2.S COVID-19 vaccine or a placebo. The V gene is TRBV27, the J gene TRBJ1-2; D gene ambiguous. The CDR3 here is CASSLSGSAGYTF. DNA of the CDR3: TGTGCCAGCAGTTTATCAGGCAGTGCTGGCTACACCTTC.